These T cell receptor beta chains were read from a single sample in a study of T cells after yellow fever vaccination. Each CDR3 protein gets one entry after TCRdb re-called the 5' RACE reads with MiXCR. The data hold tens of thousands of distinct CDR3 sequences, with 6.5% to 9% observed a single time. Here the sequenced sample was CD8+ T cells sorted from PBMCs, taken 15 days after the yellow fever booster vaccination. All receptors come from a man in his thirties or forties who received the YFV17D yellow fever vaccine. CDR3s include the opening cysteine and the closing phenylalanine or tryptophan. A D gene is named only where the DNA matches it firmly. Size values are once, few and many counts, or a class for expanded clones, and some rows have none.

>many|TRBV13|TRBJ2-1|.
CASSFSTTGINEQLF
TGTGCCAGCAGCTTTTCGACGACGGGCATAAATGAGCAGTTATTC
>many|TRBV4-2|TRBJ2-7|.
CASSQDGGQAYEQYF
TGTGCCAGCAGCCAAGATGGCGGCCAGGCCTACGAGCAGTACTTC
>many|TRBV5-6|TRBJ2-2|TRBD2
CASSLVGLAGNTGELFF
TGTGCCAGCAGCCTGGTCGGCCTAGCGGGGAACACCGGGGAGCTGTTTTTT
>many|TRBV7-2|TRBJ2-3|TRBD2
CASSLGGNTDTQYF
TGTGCCAGCAGCTTGGGGGGGAACACAGATACGCAGTATTTT
>many|TRBV29-1|TRBJ2-5|.
CSVTGLAQFTEEETQYF
TGCAGCGTAACCGGTCTAGCCCAGTTTACAGAAGAAGAGACCCAGTACTTC
>many|TRBV24-1|TRBJ2-4|.
CATREGENIQYF
TGTGCCACCAGGGAAGGGGAAAACATTCAGTACTTC
>many|TRBV7-9|TRBJ2-1|TRBD2
CASSSRSSGSEYYNEQFF
TGTGCCAGCAGCTCGAGATCTAGCGGGAGTGAATACTACAATGAGCAGTTCTTC
>many|TRBV7-6|TRBJ2-7|TRBD2
CASSLAWAGAVDVAYEQYF
TGTGCCAGCAGCTTAGCTTGGGCGGGAGCAGTGGATGTGGCTTACGAGCAGTACTTC
>many|TRBV27|TRBJ2-1|TRBD1
CASRTGGNEQFF
TGTGCCAGCCGGACAGGGGGGAATGAGCAGTTCTTC
>many|TRBV7-2|TRBJ2-3|.
CASSFGGQGTDTQYF
TGTGCCAGCAGCTTTGGGGGGCAGGGCACAGATACGCAGTATTTT
>many|TRBV29-1|TRBJ2-3|.
CSVQARGLTDTQYF
TGCAGCGTCCAAGCGCGGGGACTCACAGATACGCAGTATTTT
>many|TRBV9|TRBJ2-2|TRBD2
CASSVVGGTGELFF
TGTGCCAGCAGCGTAGTCGGGGGGACCGGGGAGCTGTTTTTT
>many|TRBV7-9|TRBJ2-1|.
CASSLRVYEQFF
TGTGCCAGCAGCCTACGGGTATATGAGCAGTTCTTC
>many|TRBV7-8|TRBJ2-1|.
CASSSDNEAYNEQFF
TGTGCCAGCAGCTCAGACAACGAGGCCTACAATGAGCAGTTCTTC
>many|TRBV11-2|TRBJ1-2|.
CASSLGNTYGYTF
TGTGCCAGCAGCTTAGGGAACACCTATGGCTACACCTTC
>many|TRBV14|TRBJ2-1|.
CASSHWDSSLNEQFF
TGTGCCAGCAGCCATTGGGATTCTAGCCTAAATGAGCAGTTCTTC
>.|TRBV9|TRBJ2-1|TRBD2
CASSVDGSGLYNEQFF
TGTGCCAGCAGCGTAGATGGTAGCGGGTTATACAATGAGCAGTTCTTC
>.|TRBV14|TRBJ2-7|TRBD1
CASSQERGDRGSSEQYF
TGTGCCAGCAGCCAAGAGAGGGGGGACAGGGGATCCTCCGAGCAGTACTTC
>many|TRBV7-2|TRBJ1-1|.
CASSTKSGQIEAFF
TGTGCCAGCAGCACCAAATCAGGACAGATTGAAGCTTTCTTT
>many|TRBV5-6|TRBJ2-3|TRBD2
CASSILGGRATDTQYF
TGTGCCAGCAGCATCCTGGGGGGGAGGGCCACAGATACGCAGTATTTT
>many|TRBV19|TRBJ1-5|.
CASTLGGSNQPQHF
TGTGCCAGTACCCTCGGGGGGAGCAATCAGCCCCAGCATTTT
>few|TRBV29-1|TRBJ2-5|TRBD2
CSLLAGEVETQYF
TGCAGCCTACTAGCGGGAGAGGTGGAGACCCAGTACTTC
>.|TRBV18|TRBJ2-4|.
CASSPPRGNFIQYF
TGTGCCAGCTCACCACCGAGGGGGAACTTCATTCAGTACTTC